These 26 T cell receptor beta chains originate from one sample sequenced in a study of PD-1 blockade in classical Hodgkin lymphoma. Repertoires were generated with immunoSEQ multiplex PCR, while TCRdb's copy carries only in-frame clones and drops some. The sample yields nearly 60,000 clones, approximately 90% seen once. Each of the patients experienced relapse following autologous stem cell transplantation, and their brentuximab vedotin exposure differed. Here the sequenced sample was peripheral blood mononuclear cells (PBMCs), taken before the second cycle of nivolumab. The receptors shown here come from a human donor with classical Hodgkin lymphoma.

This chain's CDR3 is CASSIAAGNQPQHF. The CDR3 DNA is TGTGCCAGTAGTATAGCGGCAGGGAATCAGCCCCAGCATTTT. The rearrangement links TRBV19 to TRBJ1-5; D may be TRBD1 (5 bases). CDR3 size: 14 residues. The V end lost 1 base, the J end lost 4 bases, and 8 bases lay between the germline ends. The V gene's germline CDR1 is LNHDA and CDR2 SQIVND (reference sequence).

V is TRBV4-1 and J is TRBJ1-2, with a weak D call TRBD1 (6 bases). This CDR3 region has 16 residues. V was shortened by 0 bases and J by 3 bases, with 14 bases between the two germline ends. Germline CDR1 and CDR2: MGHRA and YSYEKL. DNA of the CDR3: TGCGCCAGCAGCCAAGAGGTAGGGGGGTCCGACTATGGCTACACCTTC. Residues: CASSQEVGGSDYGYTF.

The chain recombines TRBV5-1 with TRBJ2-5; 10 nucleotides align to TRBD2. The CDR3 runs to 17 residues. The V gene's germline CDR1 is SGHRS and CDR2 YFSETQ. V shed 2 bases and J 0 bases; nucleotides not matched to a gene: 7. The CDR3 spells CASSFPLAGVYQETQYF. DNA of the CDR3: TGCGCCAGCAGCTTTCCCCTAGCGGGAGTCTACCAAGAGACCCAGTACTTC.

A note on this clone: A read error may explain this, as a much larger clone is one base away. At the DNA level, this CDR3 is encoded by other sequences in the same sample as well. The V call is TRBV19, the J call TRBJ1-1; no reliable D call. The CDR3 runs to 12 residues. The germline V gene encodes CDR1 LNHDA and CDR2 SQIVND (reference sequence). CDR3 region: CASSTPGTEAFF. The CDR3 DNA reads TGTGCTAGTAGTACCCCTGGGACTGAAGCTTTCTTT.

This chain connects TRBV19 to TRBJ2-7; D tentatively reads TRBD1 or TRBD2 (6 bases each). V gave up 3 bases and J gave up 1 base, with 13 bases separating them. Germline CDR1 is LNHDA and CDR2 is SQIVND (reference sequence). The CDR3 is 15 residues long. The CDR3 loop reads CASSITGGASYEQYF. CDR3 DNA: TGTGCCAGTAGTATTACCGGGGGCGCATCCTACGAGCAGTACTTC.

The V call is TRBV5-1, the J call TRBJ1-4, with TRBD1 matching over 8 bases. Looked up from germline, CDR1 is SGHRS and CDR2 is YFSETQ. The CDR3 loop spans 13 amino acids. The junction had 1 base not matched to a gene; V was cut back by 3 bases and J by 6 bases. The CDR3 sequence: CASSWTGYEKLFF. CDR3 nucleotides: TGCGCCAGCAGCTGGACAGGGTATGAAAAACTGTTTTTT.

This clone was detected a few times. The CDR3, as DNA: TGTGCCAGCAGCTTGGAGGGGGCAGTCTACGAGCAGTACTTC. The encoded protein is CASSLEGAVYEQYF. V is TRBV13 and J is TRBJ2-7, with D perhaps matching TRBD1 (7 bases). The CDR3 is made up of 14 amino acids. The V end was cut by 3 bases, the J end by 3 bases, with 12 bases between. From germline, CDR1 is PRHDT and CDR2 FYEKMQ (reference sequence).

V gene TRBV21-1 combines with J gene TRBJ2-5; TRBD1, the table's D call, was not compared with the DNA. TRBV21-1 is deemed a pseudogene. The length of the CDR3 is 14 residues. Here the CDR3 reads CASSTTEYQETQYF. CDR3 sequence (DNA): TGTGCCAGCAGCACGACAGAGTACCAAGAGACCCAGTACTTC.

The CDR3 loop is CASSYISGNTIYF. The CDR3, as DNA: TGTGCCAGTAGTTACATCTCTGGAAACACCATATATTTT. The chain is built from TRBV19 and TRBJ1-3; D is undetermined. This CDR3 has 13 residues. The V and J ends lost 5 bases and 0 bases respectively, with 5 bases between them. The germline gives CDR1 LNHDA, CDR2 SQIVND (reference sequence).

This chain uses TRBV4-2 with TRBJ2-7, with 12 nucleotides matching TRBD2. Germline V gives CDR1 LGHNA, CDR2 YNFKEQ. V lost 4 bases to trimming and J lost 4 bases; unmatched junction nucleotides: 5. The CDR3 loop spans 15 amino acids. CDR3 sequence reads: CASSPATSGSYEQYF. The CDR3 DNA reads as TGTGCCAGCAGCCCTGCGACTAGCGGGAGTTACGAGCAGTACTTC.

This clone appeared a few times. The chain combines TRBV7-8 with TRBJ1-4, with TRBD1 identical over 7 bases. Germline trimming cut 5 bases from V and 3 bases from J; bases unmatched to any gene: 15. CDR1 is SGHVS, CDR2 FQNEAQ, per germline. The CDR3 has 18 amino acids. CDR3 in amino acids: CASSPPGTMTGPNEKLFF. In DNA form, the CDR3 reads TGTGCCAGCAGCCCTCCGGGGACCATGACAGGGCCTAATGAAAAACTGTTTTTT. Together with reference TRBV7-8 and TRBJ1-4, the CDR3 gives the full variable domain: GAGVSQSPRYKVAKRGQDVALRCDPISGHVSLFWYQQALGQGPEFLTYFQNEAQLDKSGLPSDRFFAERPEGSVSTLKIQRTQQEDSAVYLCASSPPGTMTGPNEKLFFGSGTQLSVL.

The chain is built from TRBV5-6 and TRBJ2-1; TRBD2 is a possible D gene (6 bases). This CDR3 region has 13 residues. Germline CDR1 SGHDT, CDR2 YYEEEE. V lost 6 bases and J lost 15, with 22 bases in between. CDR3 DNA: TGTGCCAGCACTAAGCCGGGGGTCATATGGGTGTTCTTC. This translates into CASTKPGVIWVFF.

V gene TRBV2 combines with J gene TRBJ2-2, with 8 bases matching TRBD1. V dropped 0 bases and J dropped 6; count of bases not matched to a gene: 6. Germline-derived CDR1 and CDR2 are SNHLY and FYNNEI. The CDR3 spans 16 residues. CDR3 nucleotide sequence: TGTGCCAGCAGTGAAGCGGACAGGGTGTCACCCGGGGAGCTGTTTTTT. This codes for CASSEADRVSPGELFF.

This clone is a singleton in its sample. The chain has TRBV29-1 and TRBJ2-2, with 7 positions matching TRBD2. Germline-derived CDR1 and CDR2 are SQVTM and ANQGSEA. The CDR3 runs to 12 residues. Trimming removed 5 bases from V and 6 bases from J; junction bases left unmatched: 3. The CDR3 is CSVWGGAGELFF. CDR3 nucleotides: TGCAGCGTTTGGGGAGGGGCCGGGGAGCTGTTTTTT.

The chain links TRBV7-9 to TRBJ1-2; D remains ambiguous. V gave up 1 base and J gave up 4 bases, with 10 bases separating them. The CDR3 covers 14 residues. The germline gives CDR1 SEHNR, CDR2 FQNEAQ (reference sequence). CDR3 region: CASSLVRRIYGYTF. The CDR3 DNA sequence: TGTGCCAGCAGCTTAGTACGGCGGATCTATGGCTACACCTTC.

The V call is TRBV7-6, the J call TRBJ2-3; no reliable D call. This CDR3 comprises 12 residues. Trimming pared 3 bases from V and 2 bases from J, leaving 3 bases between. CDR1 is SGHVS and CDR2 is FNYEAQ in the germline V gene. This CDR3 is CASSFFTDTQYF. In DNA form, the CDR3 reads TGTGCCAGCAGCTTTTTCACAGATACGCAGTATTTT.

This sequence joins TRBV6-1 and TRBJ2-5, with TRBD2 identical over 11 bases. This CDR3 has 16 amino acids. Germline loops: CDR1 MNHNS, CDR2 SASEGT. The ends lost 0 bases at V and 2 bases at J; junction bases unmatched: 2. The CDR3 DNA follows: TGTGCCAGCAGTGAAGCCCTAGCGGGGGGTCAAGAGACCCAGTACTTC. It is translated as CASSEALAGGQETQYF.

The chain links TRBV7-2 to TRBJ1-1; D gene ambiguous. CDR1 is SGHTA and CDR2 is FQGNSA in the germline V gene. V was pared by 2 bases and J by 1 base, with 5 bases between. This CDR3 comprises 13 residues. CDR3 sequence: CASSLTENTEAFF. The CDR3 region has the DNA TGTGCCAGCAGCTTAACTGAGAACACTGAAGCTTTCTTT.

V and J are TRBV27 and TRBJ2-2; no definite D call. Per the germline V gene, CDR1 is MNHEY and CDR2 is SMNVEV (reference sequence). With 5 bases removed from V and 2 bases from J, the gap between germline ends came to 3 bases. The CDR3 runs 12 residues. The CDR3 reads CASSKNTGELFF. The CDR3 DNA reads TGTGCCAGCAGTAAAAACACCGGGGAGCTGTTTTTT.

This chain connects TRBV10-1 to TRBJ1-5; 7 bases match TRBD1. V lost 7 bases, J lost 5 bases, and 5 bases stayed unmatched. Germline lookup yields CDR1 WNHNN and CDR2 SYGVQD (reference sequence). This CDR3 has 13 amino acids. CDR3 loop: CASTGTVYQPQHF. The CDR3 nucleotides read TGCGCCAGCACCGGGACAGTCTATCAGCCCCAGCATTTT.

The chain employs TRBV5-1 and TRBJ1-1; D ambiguous. Germline V gives CDR1 SGHRS, CDR2 YFSETQ. Trimming cost V 1 base and J 0 bases, with 10 bases left between them. CDR3 size: 15 residues. CDR3 residues: CASSLSPGMNTEAFF. CDR3 sequence (DNA): TGCGCCAGCAGCTTGTCTCCGGGGATGAACACTGAAGCTTTCTTT.

CDR3 DNA: TGCGCCAGCAGCTTGGATTCAACTAGCTGGGTTAACAATGAGCAGTTCTTC. This codes for CASSLDSTSWVNNEQFF. This rearrangement joins TRBV5-1 to TRBJ2-1; possibly TRBD2 for D (6 bases). Between the trimmed V and J ends, which lost 0 bases and 5 bases, there was a span of 18 bases. Germline lookup yields CDR1 SGHRS and CDR2 YFSETQ. This CDR3 has 17 amino acids.

V usage is TRBV14 and J usage is TRBJ2-1, with 10 positions matching TRBD2. V lost 3 bases to trimming and J lost 4 bases; unmatched junction nucleotides: 12. Germline-derived CDR1 and CDR2 are SGHDN and FVKESK. The CDR3 runs 18 residues. The CDR3 DNA follows: TGTGCCAGCAGCCATAGGACTAGCGGAAAATATCAATACAATGAGCAGTTCTTC. It translates to CASSHRTSGKYQYNEQFF.

The genes are TRBV6-5 and TRBJ2-5; a possible D gene is TRBD1 (5 bases). Germline assignment: CDR1 MNHEY and CDR2 SVGAGI. The CDR3 length is 15 residues. The ends were cut back, 4 bases at V and 5 bases at J, with 17 bases in the middle. The CDR3 DNA is TGTGCCAGCAGTTTCGGCCAGGGTTACGGGGAGACCCAGTACTTC. It is translated as CASSFGQGYGETQYF.

The V and J genes are TRBV5-1 and TRBJ1-2, with 8 positions matching TRBD1. V dropped 0 bases and J dropped 2; count of bases not matched to a gene: 6. Germline CDR1 is SGHRS and CDR2 is YFSETQ. This CDR3 is built from 16 residues. The CDR3 sequence is CASSLALGQENYGYTF. DNA for the CDR3: TGCGCCAGCAGCTTGGCGTTGGGACAGGAGAACTATGGCTACACCTTC.

The J gene is TRBJ2-7, the V gene TRBV5-8, with TRBD1 as a possible D gene (5 bases). Per germline, CDR1 SGHTS and CDR2 YDEGEE. V lost 5 bases, J lost 3 bases, and 12 bases lay in between. This CDR3 comprises 13 residues. The CDR3 DNA reads as TGTGCCAGCAGTTCTACAGGATTCTACGAGCAGTACTTC. It translates to CASSSTGFYEQYF.